A selection of T cell receptor beta chains follows, all from one sample in a study of blood T cell repertoires in COVID-19. The protocol was immunoSEQ multiplex PCR, while the TCRdb copy is restricted to in-frame clones and leaves out a portion. The table has around 300,000 clones, 70% to 90% seen once. The sample taken for sequencing was PBMCs or T cells enriched from blood (not recorded which). These receptors were collected from a woman aged 25 to 39 who had recovered from COVID-19. Both conserved end residues are part of each CDR3. Each record gives: V gene, D gene, clone size, J gene, CDR3 length, CDR3 protein, CDR3 DNA. The D gene is left open where the match is weak. Some rows have no size entry. The others give once, few or many, or a class for an expanded clone.

>TRBV7-9|TRBD1|NA|TRBJ2-5|14
CASSVGQGGETQYF
TGTGCCAGCAGCGTTGGACAGGGCGGTGAGACCCAGTACTTC
>TRBV6-5|NA|NA|TRBJ2-2|14
CASSYTSLFGELFF
TGTGCCAGCAGTTACACGAGTCTGTTCGGGGAGCTGTTTTTT
>TRBV5-1|NA|NA|TRBJ2-3|15
CASSLEVAGTDTQYF
TGCGCCAGCAGCTTGGAAGTAGCGGGCACAGATACGCAGTATTTT
>TRBV27|NA|NA|TRBJ2-7|15
CASSLSSDRTYEQYF
TGTGCCAGCAGTTTATCCAGCGATCGGACCTACGAGCAGTACTTC
>TRBV5-6|TRBD2|NA|TRBJ2-1|15
CASSGGLAAYNEQFF
TGTGCCAGCAGCGGAGGACTAGCGGCCTACAATGAGCAGTTCTTC
>TRBV4-1|NA|NA|TRBJ2-7|14
CASSQDWSSYEQYF
TGCGCCAGCAGCCAAGATTGGAGCTCCTACGAGCAGTACTTC
>TRBV28|NA|once|TRBJ2-7|12
CASSEGVHEQYF
TGTGCCAGCAGCGAGGGGGTCCACGAGCAGTACTTC
>TRBV7-9|NA|NA|TRBJ1-5|13
CASTPNSNQPQHF
TGTGCCAGCACCCCAAATAGCAATCAGCCCCAGCATTTT
>TRBV6-2/TRBV6-3|TRBD2|once|TRBJ2-3|16
CASSTPLGRDRDTQYF
TGTGCCAGCAGCACCCCCCTAGGGAGGGATAGAGATACGCAGTATTTT
>TRBV10-2|NA|NA|TRBJ1-2|13
CASSMTVNYGYTF
TGCGCCAGCAGCATGACTGTTAACTATGGCTACACCTTC
>TRBV15|NA|once|TRBJ1-1|15
CATSTQVTVNTEAFF
TGTGCCACCAGCACACAAGTGACAGTGAACACTGAAGCTTTCTTT
>TRBV25-1|NA|few|TRBJ1-2|12
CASGGINYGYTF
TGTGCCAGTGGGGGGATAAACTATGGCTACACCTTC
>TRBV11-2|NA|NA|TRBJ2-4|18
CASSSIPRFQRGKNIQYF
TGTGCCAGCAGCTCTATTCCACGATTTCAAAGGGGAAAAAACATTCAGTACTTC
>TRBV28|NA|once|TRBJ2-1|16
CASSLYLARTSGEQFF
TGTGCCAGCAGTTTATATCTAGCGCGGACATCTGGTGAGCAGTTCTTC
>TRBV14|NA|NA|TRBJ1-2|14
CASSLPGQDYGYTF
TGTGCCAGCAGCTTGCCAGGGCAGGACTATGGCTACACCTTC
>TRBV4-3|NA|few|TRBJ1-4|15
CASSQESATNEKLFF
TGCGCCAGCAGCCAAGAGTCAGCAACTAATGAAAAACTGTTTTTT
>TRBV28|TRBD1|NA|TRBJ1-4|14
CASGRTGVYEKLFF
TGTGCCAGCGGACGGACAGGGGTTTATGAAAAACTGTTTTTT
>TRBV2|NA|NA|TRBJ1-1|13
CASSGVRNTEAFF
TGTGCCAGCAGTGGAGTCCGGAACACTGAAGCTTTCTTT
>TRBV5-1|TRBD2|once|TRBJ2-3|14
CASSGGVWTDTQYF
TGCGCCAGCTCGGGGGGTGTTTGGACAGATACGCAGTATTTT
>TRBV5-1|TRBD1|NA|TRBJ1-1|14
CASSRTGGNTEAFF
TGCGCCAGCAGCCGTACAGGGGGCAACACTGAAGCTTTCTTT
>TRBV5-1|TRBD1|NA|TRBJ1-3|15
CASSLGTGFGNTIYF
TGCGCCAGCAGCTTAGGGACAGGGTTTGGAAACACCATATATTTT
>TRBV28|NA|NA|TRBJ1-2|15
CASSLPPGRRLGYTF
TGTGCCAGCAGTCTCCCCCCAGGCCGACGACTAGGCTACACCTTC
>TRBV29-1|NA|NA|TRBJ1-1|12
CSVAYRNTEAFF
TGCAGCGTCGCCTACAGGAACACTGAAGCTTTCTTT
>TRBV7-8|TRBD1|NA|TRBJ1-1|16
CASSLVPGGISPEAFF
TGTGCCAGCAGCTTAGTTCCAGGGGGGATTTCTCCTGAAGCTTTCTTT
>TRBV7-2|TRBD2|NA|TRBJ2-7|15
CASSQMGTRAHEQYF
TGTGCCAGCAGCCAAATGGGGACTAGAGCCCACGAGCAGTACTTC
>TRBV7-9|TRBD1|NA|TRBJ2-7|15
CASSLAGTGGYEQYF
TGTGCCAGCAGCTTAGCCGGGACAGGGGGCTACGAGCAGTACTTC
>TRBV15|TRBD1|NA|TRBJ1-2|14
CATSERQGAIGYTF
TGTGCCACCAGCGAGCGACAGGGGGCGATTGGCTACACCTTC
>TRBV6-5|NA|NA|TRBJ1-2|13
CASTTGTYYGYTF
TGTGCCAGCACCACGGGGACTTACTATGGCTACACCTTC
>TRBV5-1|NA|NA|TRBJ2-3|13
CASSGGGTDTQYF
TGCGCCAGCAGCGGCGGGGGCACAGATACGCAGTATTTT